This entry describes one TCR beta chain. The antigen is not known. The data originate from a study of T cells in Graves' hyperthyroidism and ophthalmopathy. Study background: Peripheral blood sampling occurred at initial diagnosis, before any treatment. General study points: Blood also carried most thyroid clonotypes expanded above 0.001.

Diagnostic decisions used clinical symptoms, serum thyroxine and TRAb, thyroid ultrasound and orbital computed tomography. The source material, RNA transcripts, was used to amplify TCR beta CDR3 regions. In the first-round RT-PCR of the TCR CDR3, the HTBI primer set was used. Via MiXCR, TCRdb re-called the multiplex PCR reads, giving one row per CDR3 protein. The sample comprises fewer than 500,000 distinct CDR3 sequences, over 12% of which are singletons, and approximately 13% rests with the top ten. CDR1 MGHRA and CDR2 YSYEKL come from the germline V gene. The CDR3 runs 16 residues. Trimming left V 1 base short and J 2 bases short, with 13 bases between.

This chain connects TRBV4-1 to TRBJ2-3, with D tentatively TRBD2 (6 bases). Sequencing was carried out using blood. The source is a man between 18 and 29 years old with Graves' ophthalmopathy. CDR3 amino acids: CASSQAGRGITDTQYF. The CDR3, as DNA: TGCGCCAGCAGCCAAGCAGGTCGGGGGATCACAGATACGCAGTATTTT.